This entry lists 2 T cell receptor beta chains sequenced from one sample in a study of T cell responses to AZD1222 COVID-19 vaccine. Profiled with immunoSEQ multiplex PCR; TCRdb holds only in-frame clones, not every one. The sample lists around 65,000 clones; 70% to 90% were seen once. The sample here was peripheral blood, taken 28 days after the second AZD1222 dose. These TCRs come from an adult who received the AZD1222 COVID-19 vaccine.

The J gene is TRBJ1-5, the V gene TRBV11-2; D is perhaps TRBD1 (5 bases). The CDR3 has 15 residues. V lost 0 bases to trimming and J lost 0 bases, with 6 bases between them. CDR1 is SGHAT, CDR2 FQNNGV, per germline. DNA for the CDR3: TGTGCCAGCAGCTTAGAGCAGGGTAGCAATCAGCCCCAGCATTTT. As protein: CASSLEQGSNQPQHF.

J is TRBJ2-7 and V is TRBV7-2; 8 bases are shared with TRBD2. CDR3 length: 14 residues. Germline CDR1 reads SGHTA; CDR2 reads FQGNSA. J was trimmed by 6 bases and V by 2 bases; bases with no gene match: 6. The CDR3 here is CASSLREGLGEQYF. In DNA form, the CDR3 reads TGTGCCAGCAGCTTACGGGAGGGCCTGGGCGAGCAGTACTTC.